What follows are 27 T cell receptor beta chains derived from one specimen sequenced in a study of CD8 T cells in Susac syndrome. RNA was extracted with the RNeasy kit, and a quantity of roughly 0.45 to 1 ug was reverse transcribed using random hexamers. TCRdb called the immunoSEQ multiplex PCR reads again in MiXCR, with one record for every CDR3 protein. The data contain around 150,000 distinct CDR3 sequences, around 95% of them singletons. Specimen: CD8+ T cells from PBMCs. These receptors were taken from a human donor with Susac syndrome.

V and J are TRBV5-1 and TRBJ2-1; D gene unclear. V was trimmed by 1 base and J by 10 bases, leaving 27 bases between them. Per germline, CDR1 SGHRS and CDR2 YFSETQ. The CDR3 totals 18 residues. The CDR3 loop is CASSLSSSLDSGAEEQFF. The DNA for the CDR3 is TGCGCCAGCAGCTTGAGTTCGAGTTTGGATTCCGGAGCCGAGGAGCAGTTCTTC. Variable domain in full (rest from reference TRBV5-1 and TRBJ2-1): KAGVTQTPRYLIKTRGQQVTLSCSPISGHRSVSWYQQTPGQGLQFLFEYFSETQRNKGNFPGRFSGRQFSNSRSEMNVSTLELGDSALYLCASSLSSSLDSGAEEQFFGPGTRLTVL.

This rearrangement joins TRBV27 to TRBJ1-2; D gene unclear. Trimming cost V 8 bases and J 2 bases, with 12 bases left between them. The CDR3 has 13 amino acids. CDR1 is MNHEY and CDR2 is SMNVEV in the germline V gene (reference sequence). CDR3 amino acids: CASFGEPNYGYTF. CDR3 in DNA: TGTGCCAGCTTTGGAGAGCCGAACTATGGCTACACCTTC.

V gene TRBV7-9 combines with J gene TRBJ2-3; possibly TRBD1 or TRBD2 for D (6 bases each). The CDR3 runs to 15 residues. Trimming stripped 5 bases from V and 5 bases from J, with 17 bases between. Germline CDR1 and CDR2: SEHNR and FQNEAQ (reference sequence). The CDR3 here is CASSIPGAGEDTQYF. Written as DNA, the CDR3 is TGTGCCAGCAGCATCCCGGGAGCAGGGGAAGATACGCAGTATTTT.

V and J are TRBV5-6 and TRBJ1-1; TRBD1 matches at 7 bases. The CDR3 has 17 residues. Trimming took 3 bases from V and 0 from J; bases not matched to a gene: 11. Germline CDR1 SGHDT, CDR2 YYEEEE. In nucleotides, the CDR3 is TGTGCCAGCAGCTCGACTGACAGGGTTGACATGAACACTGAAGCTTTCTTT. Protein: CASSSTDRVDMNTEAFF.

V usage is TRBV5-4 and J usage is TRBJ2-3, with D tentatively TRBD2 (6 bases). Germline loops: CDR1 SGHNT, CDR2 YYREEE (reference sequence). The CDR3 runs 12 residues. V was pared by 4 bases and J by 5 bases, with 8 bases between. The CDR3 DNA reads as TGTGCCAGCAGCCCGCGGGAAGATACGCAGTATTTT. Translated, it gives CASSPREDTQYF.

This chain uses TRBV27 with TRBJ2-1; a weak D match, TRBD1 (6 bases). Trimming stripped 2 bases from V and 4 bases from J, with 9 bases between. The CDR3 totals 14 residues. Germline CDR1 and CDR2: MNHEY and SMNVEV (reference sequence). In nucleotides, the CDR3 is TGTGCCAGCAGTTTACCGGACAGATACAATGAGCAGTTCTTC. This translates into CASSLPDRYNEQFF.

Concerning this clonotype: No DNA is shown, since the ends of the CDR3 on it are uncertain; the CDR3 is the one TCRdb lists. The CDR3 sequence: CASSQVGQGASF. V is TRBV4-1 and J is TRBJ1-1; the table calls TRBD1, which could not be checked here. The CDR3 totals 12 residues, both ends included. Germline V gives CDR1 MGHRA, CDR2 YSYEKL.

The rearrangement joins TRBV7-9 to TRBJ2-7, with D perhaps given as TRBD1 or TRBD2 (5 bases each). The CDR3 length is 14 residues. V dropped 2 bases and J dropped 3 bases, with 11 bases sitting between them. Germline lookup yields CDR1 SEHNR and CDR2 FQNEAQ (reference sequence). The CDR3 DNA reads TGTGCCAGCAGCTTATTGGGGGATGGCTACGAGCAGTACTTC. Translating gives CASSLLGDGYEQYF.

This sequence joins TRBV10-1 and TRBJ2-1; D is possibly TRBD1 (5 bases). CDR1 and CDR2 from the germline V gene are WNHNN and SYGVQD (reference sequence). The CDR3 runs to 17 residues. Trimming took 0 bases from V and 0 from J, leaving 12 bases between them. CDR3 residues: CASSESHQGSSYNEQFF. The CDR3 region has the DNA TGCGCCAGCAGTGAGTCTCATCAGGGTTCCTCCTACAATGAGCAGTTCTTC.

The chain joins TRBV28 to TRBJ1-1; tentative D call: TRBD1 (5 bases). Per the germline V gene, CDR1 is MDHEN and CDR2 is SYDVKM. This CDR3 region has 13 residues. Trimming took 5 bases from V and 6 from J, leaving 13 bases between them. The chain's CDR3 is CASSQKGQSEAFF. Written as DNA, the CDR3 is TGTGCCAGCAGTCAAAAGGGGCAGTCTGAAGCTTTCTTT.

The chain combines TRBV4-1 with TRBJ2-2; D gene unclear. V shed 0 bases and J shed 6 bases, with 8 bases lying between them. The CDR3 is 14 residues long. CDR1 and CDR2 (germline): MGHRA, YSYEKL. For the CDR3, the DNA is TGCGCCAGCAGCCAAGAAGGCGTATCCGGGGAGCTGTTTTTT. Its translation: CASSQEGVSGELFF.

The chain employs TRBV2 and TRBJ1-3, with D unresolved. CDR1 and CDR2 from the germline V gene are SNHLY and FYNNEI. V dropped 4 bases and J dropped 2 bases, with 3 bases sitting between them. CDR3 length: 12 residues. Here the CDR3 reads CASSGAGNTIYF. The CDR3 bases are TGTGCCAGCAGTGGAGCTGGAAACACCATATATTTT.

The chain carries TRBV12-3 or TRBV12-4 and TRBJ1-5; perhaps TRBD1 as D (5 bases). Between the trimmed V and J ends, which lost 1 base and 0 bases, there was a span of 10 bases. The CDR3 is made up of 16 amino acids. The CDR3 reads CASSLGGIYSNQPQHF. In DNA form, the CDR3 reads TGTGCCAGCAGTTTAGGGGGCATATATAGCAATCAGCCCCAGCATTTT.

The chain couples TRBV6-6 to TRBJ1-1; 8 bases are a match to TRBD1. The ends lost 8 bases at V and 5 bases at J; junction bases unmatched: 7. CDR3 length equals 13 residues. Germline CDR1 is MNHNY and CDR2 is SVGAGI (reference sequence). DNA for the CDR3: TGTGCCAGCCCAGGACAGGGTTATACTGAAGCTTTCTTT. As protein: CASPGQGYTEAFF.

The rearrangement links TRBV2 to TRBJ2-7, with 7 positions matching TRBD1. Germline values: CDR1 SNHLY, CDR2 FYNNEI. V was clipped by 7 bases and J by 5 bases; unmatched bases: 14. The CDR3 is made up of 15 amino acids. In DNA, the CDR3 is TGTGCCAGCATGACTACGGGACAGCCTTACAACGAGCAGTACTTC. This sequence encodes CASMTTGQPYNEQYF.

The V call is TRBV2, the J call TRBJ1-5; 9 bases map to TRBD1. The CDR3 is 16 residues long. The ends lost 8 bases at V and 7 bases at J; junction bases unmatched: 15. Germline-derived CDR1 and CDR2 are SNHLY and FYNNEI. The CDR3 nucleotides are TGTGCCAGCCTTAAGACAGGGGGAGCGGGCGGCCAGCCCCAGCATTTT. Amino acids: CASLKTGGAGGQPQHF.

The rearrangement links TRBV4-1 to TRBJ2-7; the D is unclear. Germline V gives CDR1 MGHRA, CDR2 YSYEKL. The CDR3 runs 15 residues. The V end lost 6 bases, the J end lost 0 bases, and 15 bases lay between the germline ends. CDR3 nucleotide sequence: TGCGCCAGCAGACCAACCCACCCGAGCTCCTACGAGCAGTACTTC. It is translated as CASRPTHPSSYEQYF.

This clonotype has just one count. The V and J genes are TRBV29-1 and TRBJ1-1; 7 positions agree with TRBD1. There are 13 residues in the CDR3. After removal of 7 bases from V and 0 bases from J, the junction contained 5 bases not matched to a gene. Germline V gives CDR1 SQVTM, CDR2 ANQGSEA. DNA of the CDR3: TGCAGCGATCGAAGGGGGCTGAACACTGAAGCTTTCTTT. Translating it yields CSDRRGLNTEAFF.

The V call is TRBV18, the J call TRBJ1-4; tentative D call: TRBD1 (5 bases). With 4 bases removed from V and 4 bases from J, the gap between germline ends came to 7 bases. There are 13 residues in the CDR3. CDR1 KGHSH and CDR2 LQKENI come from the germline V gene. The CDR3 loop reads CASSRQSNEKLFF. CDR3 nucleotide sequence: TGTGCCAGCTCACGACAGAGTAATGAAAAACTGTTTTTT. The full variable domain, rest sourced from reference TRBV18 and TRBJ1-4, is NAGVMQNPRHLVRRRGQEARLRCSPMKGHSHVYWYRQLPEEGLKFMVYLQKENIIDESGMPKERFSAEFPKEGPSILRIQQVVRGDSAAYFCASSRQSNEKLFFGSGTQLSVL.

The V gene is TRBV4-1, the J gene TRBJ2-7, with TRBD1 identical over 8 bases. The germline V gene encodes CDR1 MGHRA and CDR2 YSYEKL. This CDR3 spans 13 amino acids. V gave up 2 bases and J gave up 12 bases; unmatched junction bases: 9. CDR3 sequence: CASSQSMIDRGYF. The CDR3 bases are TGCGCCAGCAGCCAAAGCATGATCGACAGGGGGTACTTC.

The genes are TRBV12-3 or TRBV12-4 and TRBJ2-1, with 8 bases aligning to TRBD2. With 6 bases clipped from V and 4 bases from J, the junction kept 8 bases outside the gene matches. The CDR3 has 15 residues. CDR3 in DNA: TGTGCCAGCAGCCGAAGCGGGAGAGCATACAATGAGCAGTTCTTC. Translating gives CASSRSGRAYNEQFF.

V usage is TRBV9 and J usage is TRBJ2-5; D is uncertain. Trimming pared 4 bases from V and 2 bases from J, leaving 15 bases between. The V gene's germline CDR1 is SGDLS and CDR2 YYNGEE. The CDR3 spans 15 residues. CDR3 in amino acids: CASSPQSPHQETQYF. CDR3 nucleotide sequence: TGTGCCAGCAGCCCCCAATCTCCACATCAAGAGACCCAGTACTTC. Filled out from reference TRBV9 and TRBJ2-5, the complete variable domain reads DSGVTQTPKHLITATGQRVTLRCSPRSGDLSVYWYQQSLDQGLQFLIQYYNGEERAKGNILERFSAQQFPDLHSELNLSSLELGDSALYFCASSPQSPHQETQYFGPGTRLLVL.

The chain is built from TRBV9 and TRBJ2-6; D gene ambiguous. V was shortened by 2 bases and J by 0 bases, with 12 bases between the two germline ends. This CDR3 has 17 amino acids. The germline V gene encodes CDR1 SGDLS and CDR2 YYNGEE. This CDR3 is CASSVRRVNSGANVLTF. CDR3 nucleotide sequence: TGTGCCAGCAGCGTTAGAAGGGTGAACTCTGGGGCCAACGTCCTGACTTTC.

V usage is TRBV6-5 and J usage is TRBJ2-5; no clear D. Trimming removed 10 bases from V and 0 bases from J, with 6 bases in between. The germline CDR1 and CDR2 sequences are MNHEY and SVGAGI. The CDR3 contains 11 residues. CDR3 bases: TGTGCCACCAAGTACCAAGAGACCCAGTACTTC. It encodes CATKYQETQYF.

The J gene is TRBJ2-7, the V gene TRBV5-6; 7 bases match TRBD1. Trimming cost V 2 bases and J 2 bases; bases outside gene matches: 4. The CDR3 totals 14 residues. Germline V lookup: CDR1 SGHDT, CDR2 YYEEEE. The CDR3: CASSFGTAPYEQYF. The CDR3 nucleotides read TGTGCCAGCAGCTTTGGGACAGCCCCCTACGAGCAGTACTTC.

The rearrangement uses TRBV20-1 and TRBJ1-5; D is undetermined. Germline-derived CDR1 and CDR2 are DFQATT and SNEGSKA (reference sequence). The CDR3 is 15 residues long. V was pared by 4 bases and J by 6 bases, with 19 bases between. The chain's CDR3 is CSATFRPGEGQPQHF. As DNA, the CDR3 is TGCAGTGCTACGTTTCGGCCCGGGGAGGGTCAGCCCCAGCATTTT.

CDR3 sequence (DNA): TGTGCCAGCAGTGAAACGACAGGGAAATGGGATGGCTACACCTTC. Protein: CASSETTGKWDGYTF. The chain uses TRBV27 and TRBJ1-2, with 7 bases fitting TRBD1. Germline-derived CDR1 and CDR2 are MNHEY and SMNVEV (reference sequence). V shed 5 bases and J 6 bases; nucleotides not matched to a gene: 12. CDR3 length: 15 amino acids.